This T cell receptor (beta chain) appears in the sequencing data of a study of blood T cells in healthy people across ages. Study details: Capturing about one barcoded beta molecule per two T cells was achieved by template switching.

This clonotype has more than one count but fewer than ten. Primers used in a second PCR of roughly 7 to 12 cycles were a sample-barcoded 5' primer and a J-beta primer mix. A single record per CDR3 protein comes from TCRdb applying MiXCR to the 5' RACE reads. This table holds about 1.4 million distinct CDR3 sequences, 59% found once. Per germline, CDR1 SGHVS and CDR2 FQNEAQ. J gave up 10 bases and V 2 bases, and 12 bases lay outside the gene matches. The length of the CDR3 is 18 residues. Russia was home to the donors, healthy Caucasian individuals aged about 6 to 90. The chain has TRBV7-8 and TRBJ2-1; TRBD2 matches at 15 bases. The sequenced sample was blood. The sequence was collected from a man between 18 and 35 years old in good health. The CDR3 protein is CASSLPIFGLAGGLEQFF. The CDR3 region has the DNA TGTGCCAGCAGCTTACCCATTTTTGGACTAGCGGGGGGGTTAGAGCAGTTCTTC.